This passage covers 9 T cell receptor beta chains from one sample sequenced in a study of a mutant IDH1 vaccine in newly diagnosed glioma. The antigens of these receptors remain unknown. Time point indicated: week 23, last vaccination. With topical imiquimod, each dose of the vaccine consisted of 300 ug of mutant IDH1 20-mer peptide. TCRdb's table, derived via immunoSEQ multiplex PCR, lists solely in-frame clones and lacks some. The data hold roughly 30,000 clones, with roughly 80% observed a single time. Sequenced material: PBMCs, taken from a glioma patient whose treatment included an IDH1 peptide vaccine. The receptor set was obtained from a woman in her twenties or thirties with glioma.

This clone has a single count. The DNA for the CDR3 is TGTGCCAGCACGGTGGGCCCCCGGGGAGAGACCCAGTACTTC. Protein product: CASTVGPRGETQYF. The chain employs TRBV5-6 and TRBJ2-5; D is perhaps TRBD2 (5 bases). V lost 6 bases and J lost 4, with 16 bases in between. Germline V gene sequence: CDR1 SGHDT, CDR2 YYEEEE. The CDR3 has 14 amino acids.

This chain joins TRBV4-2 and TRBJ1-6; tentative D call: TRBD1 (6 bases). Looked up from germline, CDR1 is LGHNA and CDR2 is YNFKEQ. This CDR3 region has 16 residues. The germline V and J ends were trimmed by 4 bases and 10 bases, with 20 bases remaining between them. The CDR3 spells CASSLPRGGEHSPLHF. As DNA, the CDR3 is TGTGCCAGCAGCCTGCCCCGCGGGGGCGAACACTCACCCCTCCACTTT.

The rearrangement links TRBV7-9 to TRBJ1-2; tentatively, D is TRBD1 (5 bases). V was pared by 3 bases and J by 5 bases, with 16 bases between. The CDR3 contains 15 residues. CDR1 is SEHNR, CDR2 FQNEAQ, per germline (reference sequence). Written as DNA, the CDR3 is TGTGCCAGCAGCTTCCCCTGGACATCTCTTTATGGCTACACCTTC. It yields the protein CASSFPWTSLYGYTF.

The CDR3 bases are TGTGCCACCCGACCGCTGGGGGAGAACACTGAAGCTTTCTTT. It encodes CATRPLGENTEAFF. The chain employs TRBV7-9 and TRBJ1-1; D may be TRBD1 (5 bases). V was trimmed by 10 bases and J by 1 base, leaving 16 bases between them. This CDR3 spans 14 amino acids. Per germline, CDR1 SEHNR and CDR2 FQNEAQ (reference sequence). Using reference TRBV7-9 and TRBJ1-1 for the parts outside the CDR3, the full variable domain is DTGVSQNPRHKITKRGQNVTFRCDPISEHNRLYWYRQTLGQGPEFLTYFQNEAQLEKSRLLSDRFSAERPKGSFSTLEIQRTEQGDSAMYLCATRPLGENTEAFFGQGTRLTVV.

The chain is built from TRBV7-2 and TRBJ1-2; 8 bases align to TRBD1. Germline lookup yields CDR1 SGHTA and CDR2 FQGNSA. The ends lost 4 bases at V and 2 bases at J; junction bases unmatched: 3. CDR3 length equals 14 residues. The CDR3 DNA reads TGTGCCAGCAGCTCCAGGACAGGGAACTATGGCTACACCTTC. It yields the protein CASSSRTGNYGYTF.

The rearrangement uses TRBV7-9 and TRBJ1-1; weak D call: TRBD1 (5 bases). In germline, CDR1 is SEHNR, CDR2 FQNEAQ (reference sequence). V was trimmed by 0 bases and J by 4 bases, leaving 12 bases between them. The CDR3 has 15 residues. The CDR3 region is CASSLARGVGTEAFF. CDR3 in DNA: TGTGCCAGCAGCTTAGCGCGAGGGGTGGGCACTGAAGCTTTCTTT.

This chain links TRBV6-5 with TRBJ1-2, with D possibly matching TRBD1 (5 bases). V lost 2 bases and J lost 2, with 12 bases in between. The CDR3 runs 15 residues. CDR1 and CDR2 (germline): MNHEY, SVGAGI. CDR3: CASSYSTGGNYGYTF. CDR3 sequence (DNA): TGTGCCAGCAGTTACAGTACGGGGGGGAACTATGGCTACACCTTC.

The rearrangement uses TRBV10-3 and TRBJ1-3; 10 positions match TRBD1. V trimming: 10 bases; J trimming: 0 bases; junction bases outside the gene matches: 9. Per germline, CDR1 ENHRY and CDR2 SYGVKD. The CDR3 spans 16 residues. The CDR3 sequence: CATRGQGDSSGNTIYF. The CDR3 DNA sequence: TGTGCCACCCGCGGACAGGGGGATTCCTCTGGAAACACCATATATTTT.

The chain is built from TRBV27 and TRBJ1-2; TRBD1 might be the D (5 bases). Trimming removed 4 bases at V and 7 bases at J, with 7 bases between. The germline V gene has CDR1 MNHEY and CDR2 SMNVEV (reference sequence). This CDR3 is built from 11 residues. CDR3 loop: CASSSGLGYTF. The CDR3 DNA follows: TGTGCCAGCAGTTCAGGGCTTGGCTACACCTTC.